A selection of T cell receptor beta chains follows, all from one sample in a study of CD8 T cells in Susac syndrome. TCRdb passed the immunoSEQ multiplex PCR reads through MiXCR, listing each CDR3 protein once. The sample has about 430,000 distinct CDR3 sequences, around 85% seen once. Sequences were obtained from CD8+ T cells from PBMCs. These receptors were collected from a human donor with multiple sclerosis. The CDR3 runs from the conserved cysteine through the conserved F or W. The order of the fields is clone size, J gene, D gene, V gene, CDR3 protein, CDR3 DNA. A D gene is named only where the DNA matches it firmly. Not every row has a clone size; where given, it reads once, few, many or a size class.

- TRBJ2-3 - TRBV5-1 CASSSTTTRAPYTDTQYF TGCGCCAGCAGCTCCACCACGACAAGAGCCCCTTACACAGATACGCAGTATTTT
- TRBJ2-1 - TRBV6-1 CASQPTGFYNEQFF TGTGCCAGTCAACCGACTGGCTTCTACAATGAGCAGTTCTTC
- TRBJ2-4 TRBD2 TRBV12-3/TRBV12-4 CASSSLGASGRAAKNIQYF TGTGCCAGCAGCTCCCTCGGGGCTAGCGGGAGGGCCGCCAAAAACATTCAGTACTTC
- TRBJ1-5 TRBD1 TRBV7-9 CASSAGQGFWQPQHF TGTGCCAGCAGCGCGGGACAGGGGTTCTGGCAGCCCCAGCATTTT
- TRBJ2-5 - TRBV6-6 CASGLTGILETQYF TGTGCCAGCGGCTTAACAGGGATCTTAGAGACCCAGTACTTC
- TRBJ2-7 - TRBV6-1 CASSLDTPGAYEQYF TGTGCCAGCAGCCTCGACACCCCAGGCGCCTACGAGCAGTACTTC
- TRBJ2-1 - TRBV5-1 CASSSAVAGETNEQFF TGCGCCAGCAGCTCGGCGGTGGCAGGGGAAACCAATGAGCAGTTCTTC
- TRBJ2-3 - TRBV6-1 CASSIDPGSTADTQYF TGTGCCAGCAGTATTGACCCGGGATCTACGGCAGATACGCAGTATTTT
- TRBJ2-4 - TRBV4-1 CASSRETGPPNIQYF TGCGCCAGCAGCCGGGAGACCGGGCCACCAAACATTCAGTACTTC
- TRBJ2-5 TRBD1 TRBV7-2 CASSLTGRGLLEETQYF TGTGCCAGCAGCTTAACTGGTAGGGGGCTATTGGAGGAGACCCAGTACTTC
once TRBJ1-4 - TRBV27 CASSPWTQVRSGPKLFF TGTGCCAGCAGCCCTTGGACGCAAGTACGGTCGGGGCCAAAACTGTTTTTT
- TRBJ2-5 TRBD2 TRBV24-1 CATSEGRGAGGETQYF TGTGCCACCAGTGAAGGGCGGGGGGCCGGCGGAGAGACCCAGTACTTC
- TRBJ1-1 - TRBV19 CATREGSIDTEAFF TGTGCCACTCGAGAGGGGAGTATAGACACTGAAGCTTTCTTT
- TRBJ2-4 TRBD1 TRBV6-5 CASSSTDRGRAKNIQYF TGTGCCAGCAGTTCTACGGACAGGGGGCGCGCCAAAAACATTCAGTACTTC
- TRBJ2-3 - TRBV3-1 CASSQDNGRTDTQYF TGTGCCAGCAGCCAAGATAACGGTCGCACAGATACGCAGTATTTT
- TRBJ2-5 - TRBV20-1 CSARGPGLSAPIQETQYF TGCAGTGCTAGAGGACCAGGGCTGAGTGCTCCCATACAAGAGACCCAGTACTTC
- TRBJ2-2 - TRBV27 CASSLLLRVHRTGELFF TGTGCCAGCAGTTTACTATTGCGGGTACATAGGACCGGGGAGCTGTTTTTT
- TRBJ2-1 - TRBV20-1 CSASGSSYNEQFF TGCAGTGCTAGCGGGAGCTCCTACAATGAGCAGTTCTTC
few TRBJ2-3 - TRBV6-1 CASRVEVDTQYF TGTGCCAGCAGGGTTGAGGTGGATACGCAGTATTTT
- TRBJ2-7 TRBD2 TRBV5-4 CASSLEGLAGSYEQYF TGTGCCAGCAGCTTGGAGGGACTAGCGGGCTCCTACGAGCAGTACTTC